This T cell receptor beta chain was profiled in a study of CD8 T cells in Susac syndrome. cDNA came from roughly 0.53 to 1 ug RNA primed by random hexamers. TCRdb re-called the immunoSEQ multiplex PCR reads with MiXCR, one entry per CDR3 protein. The sample includes under 200,000 distinct CDR3 sequences, 75% to 95% of them seen just once. The CDR3 has 16 residues. Losses at the gene ends were 1 base for V and 1 base for J; bases not matched to a gene: 6. Germline CDR1 is SEHNR and CDR2 is FQNEAQ (reference sequence). This TCR was recovered from a human donor with Susac syndrome. The chain uses TRBV7-9 and TRBJ1-2; 7 nucleotides align to TRBD1. The sequenced material came from CD4+ T cells from PBMCs. In DNA, the CDR3 is TGTGCCAGCAGCTTAGGCTGGGACAGAGTTAACTATGGCTACACCTTC. This encodes CASSLGWDRVNYGYTF.